A selection of T cell receptor delta chains follows, all from one sample in a study of delta chains in infants with herpesvirus infections. TCRdb reapplied CATT to the RT-PCR reads. Of approximately 300 delta-chain clones detected, approximately 34% appear once; the ten largest clones hold around 28%. This specimen consisted of peripheral blood, obtained at time point 1 of longitudinal follow-up. The receptors stem from a human donor who was a Ugandan infant, either HIV-exposed or HIV-unexposed (not recorded which). Both conserved end residues are part of each CDR3. Fields, in order: V gene, clone size, J gene, D gene, CDR3 protein, CDR3 DNA. D genes are given only for firm matches. Only some rows state a clone size, as once, few, many or a class for expanded clones.

V: TRAV29/DV5
size: large
J: TRDJ1
D: TRDD3
CDR3: CAASAKSPAYWGTHTDKLIF
DNA: TGTGCAGCAAGCGCGAAATCCCCCGCGTACTGGGGGACCCACACCGATAAACTCATCTTT

V: TRDV1
size: NA
J: TRDJ1
D: NA
CDR3: CALGQVPISPRADKLIF
DNA: TGTGCTCTTGGGCAAGTCCCTATTAGCCCTCGAGCCGATAAACTCATCTTT

V: TRDV2
size: once
J: TRDJ2
D: TRDD3
CDR3: CACDILGDTAQLFF
DNA: TGTGCCTGTGACATACTGGGGGATACAGCACAACTCTTCTTT

V: TRAV29/DV5
size: few
J: TRDJ2
D: TRDD3
CDR3: CAASGLSGGIPAQLFF
DNA: TGTGCAGCAAGCGGACTGTCGGGGGGGATACCGGCACAACTCTTCTTT

V: TRDV1
size: medium-sized
J: TRDJ3
D: TRDD3
CDR3: CALGELPTSPGGYVSWDTRQMFF
DNA: TGTGCTCTTGGGGAGCTACCCACTTCGCCTGGGGGATACGTCTCTTGGGACACCCGACAGATGTTTTTC

V: TRDV2
size: NA
J: TRDJ3
D: TRDD3
CDR3: CACDSTGGYGSWDTRQMFF
DNA: TGTGCCTGTGACAGTACTGGGGGATACGGCTCCTGGGACACCCGACAGATGTTTTTC

V: TRDV1
size: large
J: TRDJ1
D: NA
CDR3: CALGERTPLGPGDKLIF
DNA: TGTGCTCTTGGGGAAAGGACACCCCTGGGACCCGGGGATAAACTCATCTTT

V: TRDV1
size: once
J: TRDJ1
D: NA
CDR3: CALGARDLLLGLIF
DNA: TGTGCTCTTGGTGCACGAGATCTTCTACTGGGCCTCATCTTT

V: TRDV3
size: large
J: TRDJ1
D: TRDD3
CDR3: CASRPRGIPIPYTDKLIF
DNA: TGTGCCTCTCGCCCTCGGGGGATCCCTATCCCGTACACCGATAAACTCATCTTT

V: TRDV1
size: few
J: TRDJ1
D: TRDD3
CDR3: CALGERHARGDTFPDKLIF
DNA: TGTGCTCTTGGGGAACGTCATGCTCGGGGGGATACGTTCCCCGATAAACTCATCTTT

V: TRDV1
size: hyperexpanded
J: TRDJ1
D: NA
CDR3: CALGGGTFLRVPGGPYTDKLIF
DNA: TGTGCTCTTGGGGGGGGGACCTTCCTACGAGTCCCTGGGGGACCTTACACCGATAAACTCATCTTT

V: TRAV38-2/DV8
size: large
J: TRDJ1
D: TRDD3
CDR3: CAYRSPRFKRRGGSPDKLIF
DNA: TGTGCTTATAGGAGCCCAAGGTTCAAACGGCGTGGGGGATCACCCGATAAACTCATCTTT

V: TRDV1
size: large
J: TRDJ1
D: TRDD3
CDR3: CALGEHPVLGVNTDKLIF
DNA: TGTGCTCTTGGGGAACATCCAGTACTGGGGGTCAACACCGATAAACTCATCTTT

V: TRAV29/DV5
size: hyperexpanded
J: TRDJ1
D: TRDD3
CDR3: CAASHTVLGGTDKLIF
DNA: TGTGCAGCAAGCCATACCGTACTGGGGGGCACCGATAAACTCATCTTT

V: TRAV29/DV5
size: few
J: TRDJ3
D: NA
CDR3: CSVLLCSKRGGYWDTRQMFF
DNA: NA

V: TRDV1
size: NA
J: TRDJ1
D: TRDD3
CDR3: CALGEPAPYWGTHHKLIF
DNA: TGTGCTCTTGGGGAACCAGCCCCTTACTGGGGGACCCATCATAAACTCATCTTT

V: TRDV1
size: NA
J: TRDJ1
D: TRDD3
CDR3: CAFGGLHPSPLLGAPSGPRTKYTDKLIF
DNA: TGTGCTTTTGGGGGCCTCCACCCTTCCCCCCTACTGGGGGCCCCTAGCGGGCCAAGGACCAAGTACACCGATAAACTCATCTTT

V: TRDV1
size: hyperexpanded
J: TRDJ1
D: NA
CDR3: CALGEGGASGGAGKSFAPFYTDKLIF
DNA: TGTGCTCTTGGGGAAGGAGGGGCCTCCGGGGGAGCTGGGAAATCATTCGCGCCCTTCTACACCGATAAACTCATCTTT

V: TRDV1
size: hyperexpanded
J: TRDJ1
D: TRDD3
CDR3: CALGEPQLGPRGLGEYTDKLIF
DNA: TGTGCTCTTGGGGAACCCCAACTAGGGCCCAGGGGACTGGGGGAGTACACCGATAAACTCATCTTT

V: TRDV1
size: large
J: TRDJ1
D: NA
CDR3: CALGEPRFGFRHYTDKLIF
DNA: TGTGCTCTTGGGGAACCAAGGTTCGGCTTCAGACATTACACCGATAAACTCATCTTT

V: TRDV3
size: hyperexpanded
J: TRDJ2
D: TRDD3
CDR3: CAFTRWGIRLTAQLFF
DNA: TGTGCCTTTACCCGCTGGGGGATACGATTGACAGCACAACTCTTCTTT

V: TRDV2
size: hyperexpanded
J: TRDJ1
D: TRDD3
CDR3: CACDTGGYTDKLIF
DNA: TGTGCCTGTGACACCGGGGGATACACCGATAAACTCATCTTT

V: TRDV2
size: hyperexpanded
J: TRDJ1
D: NA
CDR3: CACDTWGTDKLIF
DNA: TGTGCCTGTGACACCTGGGGCACCGATAAACTCATCTTT

V: TRDV1
size: large
J: TRDJ1
D: TRDD3
CDR3: CALGDQTFTLGGYEYTDKLIF
DNA: TGTGCTCTTGGGGACCAGACCTTCACCCTTGGGGGATACGAGTACACCGATAAACTCATCTTT

V: TRDV1
size: medium-sized
J: TRDJ1
D: TRDD3
CDR3: CALGEQWDVPTHWGITDKLIF
DNA: TGTGCTCTTGGGGAACAATGGGATGTTCCTACGCACTGGGGGATCACCGATAAACTCATCTTT

V: TRAV38-2/DV8
size: NA
J: TRDJ1
D: TRDD3
CDR3: CAYLTEQLGAGNKLIF
DNA: TGTGCTTATTTGACAGAACAACTGGGGGCCGGGAATAAACTCATCTTT

V: TRDV1
size: large
J: TRDJ1
D: TRDD3
CDR3: CALGNSSRSYWGIPSTDKLIF
DNA: TGTGCTCTTGGGAACTCTTCGCGTTCTTACTGGGGGATACCCTCCACCGATAAACTCATCTTT

V: TRAV29/DV5
size: hyperexpanded
J: TRDJ3
D: TRDD3
CDR3: CAASAGGYWDTRQMFF
DNA: TGTGCAGCAAGCGCGGGGGGATACTGGGACACCCGACAGATGTTTTTC

V: TRDV1
size: few
J: TRDJ3
D: TRDD2
CDR3: CALGELGLPTLSLGPALSWDTRQMFF
DNA: TGTGCTCTTGGGGAACTAGGCCTTCCTACGTTAAGCCTGGGGCCAGCCCTCTCCTGGGACACCCGACAGATGTTTTTC

V: TRDV1
size: large
J: TRDJ1
D: NA
CDR3: CALGDLPLPTPVRGIHHTDKLIF
DNA: TGTGCTCTTGGGGACCTCCCTCTTCCTACACCCGTGAGGGGGATACACCACACCGATAAACTCATCTTT

V: TRDV1
size: hyperexpanded
J: TRDJ1
D: TRDD3
CDR3: CALGVSHTGGYGTDKLIF
DNA: TGTGCTCTTGGGGTTTCTCATACTGGGGGATACGGCACCGATAAACTCATCTTT

V: TRDV1
size: NA
J: TRDJ1
D: NA
CDR3: CALGDPTFLRSRYWGIEGNTDKLIF
DNA: TGTGCTCTTGGGGACCCTACCTTCCTACGATCTAGGTACTGGGGGATCGAGGGAAACACCGATAAACTCATCTTT

V: TRDV1
size: hyperexpanded
J: TRDJ3
D: TRDD3
CDR3: CALGPPAHMGWGITPSSWDTRQMFF
DNA: TGTGCTCTTGGGCCCCCCGCTCACATGGGCTGGGGGATAACCCCCAGCTCCTGGGACACCCGACAGATGTTTTTC

V: TRDV2
size: large
J: TRDJ3
D: TRDD3
CDR3: CACGNLTTGGSWDTRQMFF
DNA: TGTGCCTGCGGGAACCTTACGACTGGGGGTTCCTGGGACACCCGACAGATGTTTTTC

V: TRDV2
size: NA
J: TRDJ2
D: TRDD3
CDR3: CACDTGTLGDPPLTAQLFF
DNA: TGTGCCTGTGACACCGGTACACTGGGGGATCCCCCTTTGACAGCACAACTCTTCTTT

V: TRDV3
size: NA
J: TRDJ1
D: NA
CDR3: CASAHTTFPHPLGSELIF
DNA: TGTGCCTCTGCCCACACAACCTTCCCGCACCCGCTGGGTAGCGAACTCATCTTT

V: TRDV2
size: NA
J: TRDJ1
D: TRDD3
CDR3: CACDTVEGDSYTDKLIF
DNA: TGTGCCTGTGACACCGTGGAGGGGGATTCGTACACCGATAAACTCATCTTT

V: TRDV1
size: large
J: TRDJ1
D: NA
CDR3: CALGVFPFPSPPYWPVRNGDKLIF
DNA: TGTGCTCTTGGGGTCTTCCCCTTCCCTTCCCCTCCCTACTGGCCCGTTCGCAACGGCGATAAACTCATCTTT

V: TRDV1
size: NA
J: TRDJ1
D: NA
CDR3: CALGELVRSWERKPYTDKLIF
DNA: TGTGCTCTTGGGGAACTAGTCCGATCCTGGGAGAGAAAGCCATACACCGATAAACTCATCTTT

V: TRDV1
size: large
J: TRDJ1
D: NA
CDR3: CALGEAAGNPIRYTDKLIF
DNA: TGTGCTCTTGGGGAAGCAGCTGGGAACCCCATAAGGTACACCGATAAACTCATCTTT

V: TRDV1
size: NA
J: TRDJ1
D: NA
CDR3: CALGERSAFPYRREDKLIF
DNA: TGTGCTCTTGGGGAACGGTCGGCCTTCCCGTACAGACGGGAGGATAAACTCATCTTT

V: TRDV2
size: NA
J: TRDJ1
D: NA
CDR3: CACDTDKLIF
DNA: TGTGCCTGTGACACCGATAAACTCATCTTT

V: TRDV1
size: few
J: TRDJ1
D: TRDD3
CDR3: CALGELGGYNKLIF
DNA: TGTGCTCTTGGGGAACTAGGGGGATATAATAAACTCATCTTT

V: TRDV1
size: hyperexpanded
J: TRDJ1
D: TRDD3
CDR3: CALGPFLGGYNKLIF
DNA: TGTGCTCTTGGGCCTTTCCTAGGGGGATATAATAAACTCATCTTT

V: TRDV1
size: hyperexpanded
J: TRDJ1
D: NA
CDR3: CALGEGSFRRGPFGYTDKLIF
DNA: TGTGCTCTTGGGGAAGGTTCCTTCCGAAGGGGGCCATTTGGGTACACCGATAAACTCATCTTT